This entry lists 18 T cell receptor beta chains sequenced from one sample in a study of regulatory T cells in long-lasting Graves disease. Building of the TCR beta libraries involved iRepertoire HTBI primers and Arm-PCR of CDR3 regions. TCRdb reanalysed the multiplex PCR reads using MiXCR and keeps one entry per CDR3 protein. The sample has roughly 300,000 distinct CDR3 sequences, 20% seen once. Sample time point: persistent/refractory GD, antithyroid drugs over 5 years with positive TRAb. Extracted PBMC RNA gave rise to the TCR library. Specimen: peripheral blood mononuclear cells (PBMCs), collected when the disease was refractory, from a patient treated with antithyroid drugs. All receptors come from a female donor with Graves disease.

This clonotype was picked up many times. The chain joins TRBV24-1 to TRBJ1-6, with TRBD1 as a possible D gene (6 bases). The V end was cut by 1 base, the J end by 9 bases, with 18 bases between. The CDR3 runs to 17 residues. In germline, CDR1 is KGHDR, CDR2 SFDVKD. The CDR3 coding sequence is TGTGCCACCAGTGATTTTGGTCAGGGGAGGACTCTTTCACCCCTCCACTTT. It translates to CATSDFGQGRTLSPLHF.

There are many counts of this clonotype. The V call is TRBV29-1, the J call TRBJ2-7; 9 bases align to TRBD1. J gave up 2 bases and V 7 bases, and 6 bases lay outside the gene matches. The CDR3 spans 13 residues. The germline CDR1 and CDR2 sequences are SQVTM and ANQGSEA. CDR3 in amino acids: CSARRDRAYEQYF. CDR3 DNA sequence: TGCAGCGCCCGACGGGACAGGGCCTACGAGCAGTACTTC.

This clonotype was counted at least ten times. CDR3 amino acids: CATLTGPNTGELFF. The DNA for the CDR3 is TGTGCCACGCTTACGGGCCCGAACACCGGGGAGCTGTTTTTT. The chain employs TRBV24-1 and TRBJ2-2; D not resolved. This CDR3 has 14 residues. Per germline, CDR1 KGHDR and CDR2 SFDVKD. Between the trimmed V and J ends, which lost 10 bases and 0 bases, there was a span of 11 bases.

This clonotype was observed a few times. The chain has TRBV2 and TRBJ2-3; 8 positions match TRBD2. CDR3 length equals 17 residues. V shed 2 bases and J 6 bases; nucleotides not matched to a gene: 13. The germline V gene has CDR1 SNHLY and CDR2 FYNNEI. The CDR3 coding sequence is TGTGCCAGCAGTGAAAACGGGGGGGCTTACCACACGGATACGCAGTATTTT. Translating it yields CASSENGGAYHTDTQYF.

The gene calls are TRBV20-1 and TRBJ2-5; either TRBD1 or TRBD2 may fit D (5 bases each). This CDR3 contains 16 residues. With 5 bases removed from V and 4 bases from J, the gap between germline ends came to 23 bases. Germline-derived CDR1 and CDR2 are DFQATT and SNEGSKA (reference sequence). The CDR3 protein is CSAVAAGRGSLETQYF. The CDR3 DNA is TGCAGTGCTGTGGCGGCAGGGCGCGGGTCATTAGAGACCCAGTACTTC.

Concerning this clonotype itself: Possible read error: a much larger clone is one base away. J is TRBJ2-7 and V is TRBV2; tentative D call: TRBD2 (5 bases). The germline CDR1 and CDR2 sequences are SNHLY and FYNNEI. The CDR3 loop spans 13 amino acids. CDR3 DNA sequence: TGTGTCACGGGCCCACGGGCGGGTGACGAGCAGTACTTC. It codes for CVTGPRAGDEQYF.

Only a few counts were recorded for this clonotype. The CDR3 DNA reads TGTGCCAGCAGCTTAGCCGGGAGCAATGAGCAGTTCTTC. Amino acid sequence: CASSLAGSNEQFF. The chain recombines TRBV7-3 with TRBJ2-1; D might be TRBD2 (6 bases). CDR3 length: 13 amino acids. V was cut by 2 bases and J by 6 bases, with 8 bases left in between. Germline CDR1 SGHTA, CDR2 FQGTGA.

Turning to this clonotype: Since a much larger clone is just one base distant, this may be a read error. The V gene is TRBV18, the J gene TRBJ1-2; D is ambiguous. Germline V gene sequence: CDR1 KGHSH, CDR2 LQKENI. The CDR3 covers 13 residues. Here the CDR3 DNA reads TGTACCAGCTCACCACCGGGGTTCGGTGGCTACACCTTC. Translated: CTSSPPGFGGYTF.

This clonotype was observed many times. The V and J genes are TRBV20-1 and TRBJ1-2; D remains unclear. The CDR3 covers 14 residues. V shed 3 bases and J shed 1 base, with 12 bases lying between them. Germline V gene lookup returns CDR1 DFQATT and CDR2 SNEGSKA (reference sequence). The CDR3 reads CSASTVRHNYGYTF. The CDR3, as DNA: TGCAGTGCTAGCACGGTCCGACATAACTATGGCTACACCTTC.

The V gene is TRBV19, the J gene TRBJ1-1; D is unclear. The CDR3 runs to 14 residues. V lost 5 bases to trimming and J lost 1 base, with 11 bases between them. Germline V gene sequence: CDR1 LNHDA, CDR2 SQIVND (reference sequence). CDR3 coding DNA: TGTGCCAGTAGTTCGGAAACTAAGAACACTGAAGCTTTCTTT. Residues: CASSSETKNTEAFF. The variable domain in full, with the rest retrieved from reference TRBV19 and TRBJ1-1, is DGGITQSPKYLFRKEGQNVTLSCEQNLNHDAMYWYRQDPGQGLRLIYYSQIVNDFQKGDIAEGYSVSREKKESFPLTVTSAQKNPTAFYLCASSSETKNTEAFFGQGTRLTVV.

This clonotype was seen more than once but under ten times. The CDR3 reads CASSLSGGLYEQYF. The CDR3 region has the DNA TGTGCCAGCAGCTTAAGCGGGGGGCTCTACGAGCAGTACTTC. The rearrangement joins TRBV7-8 to TRBJ2-7; 9 bases align to TRBD2. After removal of 2 bases from V and 3 bases from J, the junction contained 2 bases not matched to a gene. The CDR3 is 14 amino acids. Germline lookup yields CDR1 SGHVS and CDR2 FQNEAQ.

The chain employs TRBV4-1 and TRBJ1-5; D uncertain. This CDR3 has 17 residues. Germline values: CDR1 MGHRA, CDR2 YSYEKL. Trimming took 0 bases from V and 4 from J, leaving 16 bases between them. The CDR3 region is CASSQEVGRLLNQPQHF. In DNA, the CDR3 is TGCGCCAGCAGCCAAGAGGTCGGACGGCTGCTAAATCAGCCCCAGCATTTT.

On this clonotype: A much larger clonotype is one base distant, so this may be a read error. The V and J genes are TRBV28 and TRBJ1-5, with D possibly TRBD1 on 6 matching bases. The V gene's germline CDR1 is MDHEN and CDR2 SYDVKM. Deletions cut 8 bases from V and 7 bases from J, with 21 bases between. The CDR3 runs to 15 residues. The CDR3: CASGLGGVLRQPQHF. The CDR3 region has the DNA TGTGCCAGCGGCCTAGGGGGGGTTCTACGGCAGCCCCAGCATTTT.

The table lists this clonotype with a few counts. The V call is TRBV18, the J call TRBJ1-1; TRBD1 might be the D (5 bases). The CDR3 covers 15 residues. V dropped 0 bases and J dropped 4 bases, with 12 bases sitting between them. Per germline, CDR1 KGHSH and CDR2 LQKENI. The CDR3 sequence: CASSPPMKGFTEAFF. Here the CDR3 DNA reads TGTGCCAGCTCACCACCGATGAAGGGGTTCACTGAAGCTTTCTTT.

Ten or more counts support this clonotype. The CDR3 here is CASGPSNQPQHF. Here the CDR3 DNA reads TGTGCCAGCGGTCCTAGCAATCAGCCCCAGCATTTT. J is TRBJ1-5 and V is TRBV12-3 or TRBV12-4; D remains unclear. CDR3 size: 12 residues. V lost 8 bases and J lost 0, with 5 bases in between.

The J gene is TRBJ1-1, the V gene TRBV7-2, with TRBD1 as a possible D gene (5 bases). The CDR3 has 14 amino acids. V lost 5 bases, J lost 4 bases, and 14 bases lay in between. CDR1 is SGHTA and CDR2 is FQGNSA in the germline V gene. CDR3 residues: CASSRSPGGTEAFF. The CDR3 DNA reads TGTGCCAGCAGCCGCAGTCCTGGGGGCACTGAAGCTTTCTTT.

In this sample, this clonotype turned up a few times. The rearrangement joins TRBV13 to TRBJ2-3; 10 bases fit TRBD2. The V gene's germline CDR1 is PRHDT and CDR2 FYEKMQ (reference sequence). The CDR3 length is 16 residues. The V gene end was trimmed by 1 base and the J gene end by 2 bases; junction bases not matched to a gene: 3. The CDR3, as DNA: TGTGCCAGCAGCTTAGTGGGACTAGCGAACACAGATACGCAGTATTTT. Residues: CASSLVGLANTDTQYF.

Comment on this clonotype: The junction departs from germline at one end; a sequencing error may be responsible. CDR3: CASSFTGASVLTF. The CDR3 bases are TGTGCCAGCAGCTTCACTGGGGCCAGCGTCCTGACTTTC. V is TRBV7-6 and J is TRBJ2-6, with D maybe TRBD1 (5 bases). The CDR3 extends over 13 amino acids. The V gene's germline CDR1 is SGHVS and CDR2 FNYEAQ.